This section outlines one TCR beta chain sequence together with its context. These data are taken from a study of shared T cell receptors in the human thymus. TCRdb's table, derived via immunoSEQ multiplex PCR, lists solely in-frame clones and lacks some. The sample records hundreds of thousands of clones, approximately 83% being singletons. This same sample was also taken into another study, of human thymus T cells.

The sequencing sample was made of thymocytes. This sequence was found in a girl less than two years old with a congenital heart defect.

CDR3 sequence (DNA): TGTGCCAGCAGCGTAGGCCCCCGGGAGAAGGGGCTTGAAGCTTTCTTT. Amino acids: CASSVGPREKGLEAFF. The chain recombines TRBV9 with TRBJ1-1; a weak D match, TRBD1 (5 bases). The CDR3 spans 16 residues. CDR1 is SGDLS, CDR2 YYNGEE, per germline. V was clipped by 0 bases and J by 7 bases, with 19 bases between them.